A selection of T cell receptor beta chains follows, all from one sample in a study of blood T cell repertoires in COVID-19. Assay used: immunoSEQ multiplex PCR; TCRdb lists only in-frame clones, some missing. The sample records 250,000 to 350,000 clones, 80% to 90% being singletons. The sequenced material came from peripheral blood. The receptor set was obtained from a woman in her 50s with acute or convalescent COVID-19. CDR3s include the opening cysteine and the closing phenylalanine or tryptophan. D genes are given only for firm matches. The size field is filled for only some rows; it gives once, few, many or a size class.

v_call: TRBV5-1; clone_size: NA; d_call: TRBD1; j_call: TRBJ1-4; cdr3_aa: CASSVGQGPTNEKLFF; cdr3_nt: TGCGCCAGCAGCGTGGGACAGGGACCAACTAATGAAAAACTGTTTTTT
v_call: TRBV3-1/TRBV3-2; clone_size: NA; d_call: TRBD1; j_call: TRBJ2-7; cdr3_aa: CASSQESGTGLLYEQYF; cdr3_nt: TGTGCCAGCAGCCAAGAGTCGGGGACAGGTCTTCTCTACGAGCAGTACTTC
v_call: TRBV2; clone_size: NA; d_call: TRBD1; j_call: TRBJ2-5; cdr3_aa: CASSEGTGIETQYF; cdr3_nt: TGTGCCAGCAGTGAAGGGACAGGGATCGAGACCCAGTACTTC
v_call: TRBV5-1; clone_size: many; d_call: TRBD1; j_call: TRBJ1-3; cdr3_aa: CASSGDRGDGNTIYF; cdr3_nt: TGCGCCAGCAGCGGGGACAGGGGTGATGGAAACACCATATATTTT
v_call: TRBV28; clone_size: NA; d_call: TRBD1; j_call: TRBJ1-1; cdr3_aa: CASSPLGQGQTEAFF; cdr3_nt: TGTGCCAGCAGCCCTCTCGGACAGGGACAGACTGAAGCTTTCTTT
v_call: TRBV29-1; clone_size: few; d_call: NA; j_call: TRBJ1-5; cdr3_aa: CSVRGMGNQPQHF; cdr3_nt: TGCAGCGTTAGGGGAATGGGCAATCAGCCCCAGCATTTT
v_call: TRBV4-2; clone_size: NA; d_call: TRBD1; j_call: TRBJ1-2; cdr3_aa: CASSQLGQGSYGYTF; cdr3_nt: TGTGCCAGCAGCCAACTCGGACAGGGTAGCTATGGCTACACCTTC
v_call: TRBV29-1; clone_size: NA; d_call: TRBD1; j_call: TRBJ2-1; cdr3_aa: CSVEDGQGWRNEQFF; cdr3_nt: TGCAGCGTTGAAGATGGACAGGGATGGAGGAATGAGCAGTTCTTC
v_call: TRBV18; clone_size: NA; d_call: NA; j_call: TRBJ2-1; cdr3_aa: CASSGQGNEQFF; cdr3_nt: TGTGCCAGCTCAGGGCAGGGGAATGAGCAGTTCTTC
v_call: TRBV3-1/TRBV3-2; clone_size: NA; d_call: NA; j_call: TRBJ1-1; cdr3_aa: CASSPDRVTNTEAFF; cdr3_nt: TGTGCCAGCAGCCCAGACCGAGTCACGAACACTGAAGCTTTCTTT
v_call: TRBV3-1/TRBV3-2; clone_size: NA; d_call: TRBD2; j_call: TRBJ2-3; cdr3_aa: CASSHPGRGSGTTNTDTQYF; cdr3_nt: TGTGCCAGCAGCCACCCCGGGAGGGGTAGCGGGACTACTAACACAGATACGCAGTATTTT
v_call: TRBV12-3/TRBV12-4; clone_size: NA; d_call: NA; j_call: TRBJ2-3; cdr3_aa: CASSFGQTTQYF; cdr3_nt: TGTGCCAGCAGTTTTGGACAGACTACGCAGTATTTT
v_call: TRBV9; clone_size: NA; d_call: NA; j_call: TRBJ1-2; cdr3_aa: CASSLSQGRDGYTF; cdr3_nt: TGTGCCAGCAGCCTATCCCAGGGTAGGGATGGCTACACCTTC
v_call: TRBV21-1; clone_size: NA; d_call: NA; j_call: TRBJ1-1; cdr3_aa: CASSPRPGQALKAFF; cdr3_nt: TGTGCCAGCAGCCCAAGGCCGGGACAGGCCCTTAAAGCTTTCTTT
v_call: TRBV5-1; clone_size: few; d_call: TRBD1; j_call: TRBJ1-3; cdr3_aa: CASRLATGDGNTIYF; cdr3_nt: TGCGCCAGCAGGTTGGCGACAGGGGATGGAAACACCATATATTTT
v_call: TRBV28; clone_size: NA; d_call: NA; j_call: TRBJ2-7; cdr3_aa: CASEGGVHEQYF; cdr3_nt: TGTGCCAGCGAGGGAGGAGTGCACGAGCAGTACTTC
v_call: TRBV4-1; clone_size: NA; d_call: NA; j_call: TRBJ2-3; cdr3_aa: CASSLKLSTDTQYF; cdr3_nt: TGCGCCAGCAGCCTAAAGCTCAGCACAGATACGCAGTATTTT
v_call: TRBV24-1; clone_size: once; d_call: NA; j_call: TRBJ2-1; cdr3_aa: CATSDPSVSYNEQFF; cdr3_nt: TGTGCCACCAGTGATCCTAGCGTTTCATACAATGAGCAGTTCTTC
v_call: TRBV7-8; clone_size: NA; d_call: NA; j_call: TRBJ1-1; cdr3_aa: CASSQDSEAFF; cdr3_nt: TGTGCCAGCAGCCAGGACAGTGAAGCTTTCTTT
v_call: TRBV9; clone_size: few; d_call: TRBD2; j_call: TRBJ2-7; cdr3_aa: CASSASGDEQYF; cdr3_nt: TGTGCCAGCAGCGCTAGCGGAGACGAGCAGTACTTC
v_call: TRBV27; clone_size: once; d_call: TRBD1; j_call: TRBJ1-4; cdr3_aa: CASKDRGNEKLFF; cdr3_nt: TGTGCCAGCAAAGACAGGGGTAATGAAAAACTGTTTTTT
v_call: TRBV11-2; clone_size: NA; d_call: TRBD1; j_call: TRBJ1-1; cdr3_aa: CASSLEGQTEAFF; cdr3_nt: TGTGCCAGCAGCTTAGAGGGACAGACTGAAGCTTTCTTT
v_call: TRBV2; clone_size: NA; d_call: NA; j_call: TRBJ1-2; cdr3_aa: CASREGSYGYTF; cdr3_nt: TGTGCCAGCAGGGAGGGGAGCTATGGCTACACCTTC
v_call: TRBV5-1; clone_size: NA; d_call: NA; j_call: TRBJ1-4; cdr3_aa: CASSQGQNNEKLFF; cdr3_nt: TGCGCCAGCAGCCAGGGACAAAATAATGAAAAACTGTTTTTT
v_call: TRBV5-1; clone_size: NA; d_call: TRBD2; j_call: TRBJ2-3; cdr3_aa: CASSLVLADLTDTQYF; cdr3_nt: TGCGCCAGCAGCTTGGTTCTAGCGGACCTCACAGATACGCAGTATTTT
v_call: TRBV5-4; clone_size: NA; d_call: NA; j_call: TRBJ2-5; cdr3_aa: CASSPGFSGQETQYF; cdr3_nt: TGTGCCAGCAGCCCGGGCTTTAGCGGCCAAGAGACCCAGTACTTC
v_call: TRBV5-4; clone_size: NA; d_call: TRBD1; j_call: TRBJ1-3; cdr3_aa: CASSLGLRTGAGNTIYF; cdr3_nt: TGTGCCAGCAGCTTGGGCCTAAGGACAGGGGCAGGAAACACCATATATTTT
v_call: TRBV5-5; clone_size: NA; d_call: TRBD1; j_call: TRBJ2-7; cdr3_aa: CASSLGLGQGASYEQYF; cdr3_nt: TGTGCCAGCAGCTTGGGACTGGGACAGGGGGCATCCTACGAGCAGTACTTC
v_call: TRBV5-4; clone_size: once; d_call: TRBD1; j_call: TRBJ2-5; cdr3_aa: CASSARDRDQETQYF; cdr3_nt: TGTGCCAGCAGCGCACGGGACAGAGATCAAGAGACCCAGTACTTC
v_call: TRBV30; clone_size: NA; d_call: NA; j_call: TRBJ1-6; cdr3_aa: CAWGTESYNSPLHF; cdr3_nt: TGTGCCTGGGGCACAGAAAGTTATAATTCACCCCTCCACTTT
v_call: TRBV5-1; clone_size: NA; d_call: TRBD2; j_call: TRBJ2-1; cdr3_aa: CASSLPSGGYNEQFF; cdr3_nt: TGCGCCAGCAGCCTCCCTAGCGGGGGGTACAATGAGCAGTTCTTC
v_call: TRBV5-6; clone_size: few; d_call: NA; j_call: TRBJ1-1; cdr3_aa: CASSLGRYGTEAFF; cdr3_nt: TGTGCCAGCAGCTTGGGTCGGTACGGCACTGAAGCTTTCTTT
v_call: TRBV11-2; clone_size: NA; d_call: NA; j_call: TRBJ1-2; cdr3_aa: CASSLVGREGYTF; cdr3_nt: TGTGCCAGCAGCTTGGTAGGCAGGGAAGGCTACACCTTC
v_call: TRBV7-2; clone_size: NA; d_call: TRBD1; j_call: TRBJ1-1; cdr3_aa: CASSLSTGGNTEAFF; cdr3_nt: TGTGCCAGCAGCTTAAGTACAGGGGGGAACACTGAAGCTTTCTTT
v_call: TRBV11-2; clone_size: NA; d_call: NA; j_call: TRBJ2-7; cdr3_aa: CASSLDRGLAYF; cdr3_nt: TGTGCCAGCAGCTTAGATCGCGGACTGGCGTACTTC
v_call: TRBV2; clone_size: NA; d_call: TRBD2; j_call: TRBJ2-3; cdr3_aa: CASCQRGPPDTQYF; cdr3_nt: TGTGCCAGCTGCCAGCGGGGACCCCCGGATACGCAGTATTTT
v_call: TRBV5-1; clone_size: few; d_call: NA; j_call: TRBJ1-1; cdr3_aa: CASSYNTENTEAFF; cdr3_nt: TGCGCCAGCAGCTACAACACAGAGAACACTGAAGCTTTCTTT
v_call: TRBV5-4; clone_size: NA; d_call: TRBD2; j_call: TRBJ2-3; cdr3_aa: CASSSPTSGRTDTQYF; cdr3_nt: TGTGCCAGCAGCTCGCCGACTAGCGGGAGAACAGATACGCAGTATTTT
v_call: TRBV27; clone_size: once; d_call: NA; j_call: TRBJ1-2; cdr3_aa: CASSLSSGGGWYGYTF; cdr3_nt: TGTGCCAGCAGTTTATCTAGCGGGGGGGGTTGGTATGGCTACACCTTC
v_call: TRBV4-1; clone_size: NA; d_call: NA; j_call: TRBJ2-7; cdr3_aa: CASSQDRAYEQYF; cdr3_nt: TGCGCCAGCAGCCAAGACAGGGCCTACGAGCAGTACTTC
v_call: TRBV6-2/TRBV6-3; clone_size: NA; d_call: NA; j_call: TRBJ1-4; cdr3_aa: CASSSPGRGNEKLFF; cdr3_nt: TGTGCCAGCAGTTCCCCGGGCAGGGGTAATGAAAAACTGTTTTTT
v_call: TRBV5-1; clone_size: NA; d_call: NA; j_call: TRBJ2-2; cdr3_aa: CASSLGAGELFF; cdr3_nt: TGCGCCAGCAGCTTGGGCGCCGGGGAGCTGTTTTTT
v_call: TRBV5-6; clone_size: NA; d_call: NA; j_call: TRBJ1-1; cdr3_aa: CASSLRRPTEAFF; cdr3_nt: TGTGCCAGCAGCTTGAGGCGGCCCACTGAAGCTTTCTTT
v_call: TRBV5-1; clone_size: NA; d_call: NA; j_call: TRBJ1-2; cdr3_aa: CASSLQGNYGYTF; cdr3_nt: TGCGCCAGCAGCTTGCAGGGGAACTATGGCTACACCTTC
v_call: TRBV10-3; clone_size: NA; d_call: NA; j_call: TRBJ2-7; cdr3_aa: CAISESRGTGTTPYGQYF; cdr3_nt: TGTGCCATCAGTGAATCCCGGGGTACGGGAACTACGCCATATGGGCAGTACTTC
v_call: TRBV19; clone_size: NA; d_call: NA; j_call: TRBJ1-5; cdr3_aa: CASSIGAGVGIEGQPQHF; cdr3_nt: TGTGCCAGTAGTATAGGCGCCGGGGTTGGTATTGAGGGTCAGCCCCAGCATTTT
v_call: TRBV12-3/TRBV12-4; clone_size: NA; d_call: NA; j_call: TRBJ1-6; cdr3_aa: CASSFGGNSPLHF; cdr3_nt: TGTGCCAGCAGTTTCGGCGGGAATTCACCCCTCCACTTT
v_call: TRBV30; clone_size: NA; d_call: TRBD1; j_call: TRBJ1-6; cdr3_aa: CAWSPDWDRGNSPLHF; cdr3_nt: TGTGCCTGGAGCCCAGACTGGGACAGGGGGAATTCACCCCTCCACTTT
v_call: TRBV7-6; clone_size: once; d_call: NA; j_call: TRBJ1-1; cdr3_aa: CASSSYRNTEAFF; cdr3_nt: TGTGCCAGCAGCTCATATAGGAACACTGAAGCTTTCTTT
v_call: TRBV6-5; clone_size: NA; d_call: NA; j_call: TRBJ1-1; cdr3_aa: CASSLQGSPEAFF; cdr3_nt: TGTGCCAGCAGCTTACAGGGCTCCCCTGAAGCTTTCTTT